This T cell receptor beta chain was identified during a study of shared clonotypes between healthy human individuals. Notes on the study in general: The generation probabilities recorded for non-shared clonotypes fell below those of clonotypes shared by all four donors.

With 6 bases clipped from V and 7 bases from J, the junction kept 8 bases outside the gene matches. This CDR3 contains 14 residues. Looked up from germline, CDR1 is SEHNR and CDR2 is FQNEAQ (reference sequence). Concerning this clone: Its antigen is not identified.

Assay: immunoSEQ multiplex PCR; the TCRdb copy retains only in-frame clones and omits some. Among about 580,000 clones, roughly 98% were seen once, and the ten largest hold roughly 0.29%. Naive CD8 cells comprised CD45RO-negative, CCR7-positively selected cells, excluding terminally differentiated effector memory CD45RA+ cells. The V call is TRBV7-9, the J call TRBJ1-5, with 8 nucleotides matching TRBD1. The sample comprised naive CD8+ T cells sorted from blood. The TCR comes from a man aged 25-45 years in good health. In DNA form, the CDR3 reads TGTGCCAGCAGGAACGGGACAGGCTACCAGCCCCAGCATTTT. Translation gives CASRNGTGYQPQHF.